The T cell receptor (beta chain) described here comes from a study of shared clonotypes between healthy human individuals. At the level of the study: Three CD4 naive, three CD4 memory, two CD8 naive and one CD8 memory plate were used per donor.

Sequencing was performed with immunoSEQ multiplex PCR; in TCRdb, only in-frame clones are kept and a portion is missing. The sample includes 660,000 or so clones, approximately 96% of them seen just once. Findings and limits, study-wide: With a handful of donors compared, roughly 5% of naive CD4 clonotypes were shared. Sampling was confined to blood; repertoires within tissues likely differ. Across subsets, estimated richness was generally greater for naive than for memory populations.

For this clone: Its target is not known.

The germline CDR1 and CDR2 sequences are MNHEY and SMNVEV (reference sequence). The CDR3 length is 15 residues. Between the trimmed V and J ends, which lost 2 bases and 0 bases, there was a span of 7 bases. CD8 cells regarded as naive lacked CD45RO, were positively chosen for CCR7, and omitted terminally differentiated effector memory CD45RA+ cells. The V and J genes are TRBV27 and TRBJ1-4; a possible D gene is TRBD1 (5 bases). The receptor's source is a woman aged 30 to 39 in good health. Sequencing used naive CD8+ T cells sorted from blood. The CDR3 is CASSLGGATNEKLFF. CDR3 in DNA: TGTGCCAGCAGTTTAGGGGGGGCAACTAATGAAAAACTGTTTTTT.